The 21 T cell receptor beta chains in this list originate from one sample, sequenced in a study of blood T cells in healthy people across ages. A second PCR of about 7 to 11 cycles used a sample-barcoded 5' primer and a J-beta primer mix. TCRdb reanalysed the 5' RACE reads using MiXCR and keeps one entry per CDR3 protein. The sample includes approximately 830,000 distinct CDR3 sequences, approximately 67% of them seen just once. Input material: blood. The receptors were sampled from a man aged 30 to 39 in good health.

This clonotype was detected only a few times. V usage is TRBV29-1 and J usage is TRBJ2-3, with 12 bases lining up with TRBD2. Germline trimming cut 1 base from V and 4 bases from J; bases unmatched to any gene: 3. Germline V lookup: CDR1 SQVTM, CDR2 ANQGSEA. The CDR3 sequence is 15 residues long. The CDR3 DNA is TGCAGCGTTGAAGGACTAGCGGGAGCCCCAGATACGCAGTATTTT. Translating gives CSVEGLAGAPDTQYF.

CDR3 protein: CSATLANVQETQYF. The CDR3 DNA sequence: TGCAGTGCTACCCTAGCGAACGTACAAGAGACCCAGTACTTC. The chain uses TRBV20-1 and TRBJ2-5; D may be TRBD2 (6 bases). This CDR3 is 14 amino acids long. Trimming shortened V by 4 bases and J by 2 bases, and 14 bases separated the two germline ends. Germline CDR1 and CDR2: DFQATT and SNEGSKA (reference sequence).

The chain joins TRBV5-6 to TRBJ2-3, with D unresolved. This CDR3 is 16 amino acids long. Trimming removed 0 bases from V and 4 bases from J, with 15 bases in between. Germline V lookup: CDR1 SGHDT, CDR2 YYEEEE. The CDR3: CASSLEATSLADTQYF. In nucleotides, the CDR3 is TGTGCCAGCAGCTTGGAGGCTACCAGCCTCGCAGATACGCAGTATTTT.

This clonotype was detected a few times. The rearrangement uses TRBV20-1 and TRBJ2-3, with TRBD2 matching over 8 bases. Looked up from germline, CDR1 is DFQATT and CDR2 is SNEGSKA (reference sequence). This CDR3 has 15 residues. V trimming: 6 bases; J trimming: 5 bases; junction bases outside the gene matches: 13. CDR3 nucleotide sequence: TGCAGTGCCTACGTTGGGCGGGGGGCCTTAGATACGCAGTATTTT. As protein: CSAYVGRGALDTQYF.

The rearrangement joins TRBV6-1 to TRBJ1-2; D might be TRBD1 (6 bases). The V gene lost 4 bases and the J gene lost 4 bases, with 13 bases spanning the gap. The CDR3 spans 14 residues. Germline loops: CDR1 MNHNS, CDR2 SASEGT. CDR3 sequence (DNA): TGTGCCAGCAGTGGACAGGCGCTTACCTATGGCTACACCTTC. Its protein is CASSGQALTYGYTF.

The chain joins TRBV5-1 to TRBJ2-4; a weak D match, TRBD1 (6 bases). Gene TRBJ2-5 matches the end of the DNA better, so the J call may be wrong. CDR3 length: 15 amino acids. Germline V gene data show CDR1 as SGHRS and CDR2 as YFSETQ. CDR3 in DNA: TGCGCCAGCAGCTTTTCAGGGGACCTGCGGGAGACCCAGTACTTC. Encoded protein: CASSFSGDLRETQYF.

In regard to this clonotype: A read error may be the cause here, since a much bigger clone is one base away. V and J are TRBV7-2 and TRBJ2-3; 11 nucleotides match TRBD2. There are 15 residues in the CDR3. Trimming removed 4 bases from V and 6 bases from J; junction bases left unmatched: 6. Per germline, CDR1 SGHTA and CDR2 FQGNSA. DNA for the CDR3: TGTACCAGCAGCTCCATAGCGGGGGGGCGGGATACGCAGTATTTT. As protein: CTSSSIAGGRDTQYF.

This clonotype has just one count. This may come from a read error, since a much larger clone is one base off. The rearrangement links TRBV6-5 to TRBJ2-1, with D unclear. This CDR3 region has 15 residues. Germline CDR1 reads MNHEY; CDR2 reads SVGAGI. Trimming stripped 6 bases from V and 5 bases from J, with 17 bases between. CDR3 nucleotides: TGTGCCAGCAGCTATTATCCGGGCAGTGACAATGAGCAGTTCTTC. Its translation is CASSYYPGSDNEQFF.

The chain employs TRBV7-8 and TRBJ2-1; TRBD2 aligns across 12 bases. Germline assignment: CDR1 SGHVS and CDR2 FQNEAQ. This CDR3 contains 16 residues. The V gene end was trimmed by 4 bases and the J gene end by 4 bases; junction bases not matched to a gene: 5. In nucleotides, the CDR3 is TGTGCCAGCAGCTCTAGGACTAGCGGGGATTACAATGAGCAGTTCTTC. As protein: CASSSRTSGDYNEQFF.

This clonotype was observed a handful of times. V and J are TRBV7-2 and TRBJ2-5; D might be TRBD1 (5 bases). CDR3 length equals 13 residues. Trimming left V 4 bases short and J 9 bases short, with 15 bases between. CDR1 is SGHTA and CDR2 is FQGNSA in the germline V gene. The CDR3 is CASSYPGPTAQYF. The CDR3 DNA sequence: TGTGCCAGCAGCTATCCAGGGCCCACGGCCCAGTACTTC.

The rearrangement joins TRBV7-9 to TRBJ2-4; a weak D match, TRBD2 (5 bases). The J call is in doubt because the DNA end fits TRBJ2-5 better. This CDR3 has 13 amino acids. The V gene's germline CDR1 is SEHNR and CDR2 FQNEAQ (reference sequence). CDR3 DNA sequence: TGTGCCAGCAGCTTAGCGCAGCGGGAGACCCAGTACTTC. It is translated as CASSLAQRETQYF.

The V gene is TRBV29-1, the J gene TRBJ2-5; D is unresolved. Germline CDR1 SQVTM, CDR2 ANQGSEA. V lost 0 bases and J lost 5, with 13 bases in between. This CDR3 is 14 amino acids long. The CDR3 bases are TGCAGCGTTGAAGATGGCCAGGAGTCTGAGACCCAGTACTTC. Amino acids: CSVEDGQESETQYF. Full variable domain (outside the CDR3, taken from reference TRBV29-1 and TRBJ2-5): SAVISQKPSRDICQRGTSLTIQCQVDSQVTMMFWYRQQPGQSLTLIATANQGSEATYESGFVIDKFPISRPNLTFSTLTVSNMSPEDSSIYLCSVEDGQESETQYFGPGTRLLVL.

CDR3 protein: CASSQDGLAGLRGELFF. CDR3 in DNA: TGCGCCAGCAGCCAAGACGGACTAGCGGGGCTCCGGGGGGAGCTGTTTTTT. This sequence joins TRBV4-3 and TRBJ2-2; 12 positions match TRBD2. Germline V lookup: CDR1 LGHNA, CDR2 YSLEER. The CDR3 is made up of 17 amino acids. After removal of 0 bases from V and 8 bases from J, the junction contained 7 bases not matched to a gene.

This clonotype was seen more than once but under ten times. This chain connects TRBV12-3 or TRBV12-4 to TRBJ1-1; no clear D gene. This CDR3 contains 14 residues. The V end was cut by 6 bases, the J end by 1 base, with 12 bases between. The CDR3 DNA follows: TGTGCCAGCAGCTCAAAGGCAGGGAACACTGAAGCTTTCTTT. This gives the protein CASSSKAGNTEAFF.

J is TRBJ2-1 and V is TRBV12-3 or TRBV12-4; weak D call: TRBD1 (6 bases). This CDR3 comprises 14 residues. V lost 6 bases and J 5 bases, leaving 14 bases between the germline ends. The CDR3 here is CASRTTGSDNEQFF. DNA for the CDR3: TGTGCCAGCAGGACAACAGGGTCCGACAATGAGCAGTTCTTC.

The V and J genes are TRBV6-5 and TRBJ2-3, with TRBD2 matching over 7 bases. Germline V gene lookup returns CDR1 MNHEY and CDR2 SVGAGI. After removal of 0 bases from V and 1 base from J, the junction contained 4 bases not matched to a gene. The CDR3 totals 16 residues. CDR3: CASSYSIAGGTDTQYF. The CDR3 DNA reads as TGTGCCAGCAGTTACTCGATTGCGGGGGGCACAGATACGCAGTATTTT.

This clonotype was seen a single time. This chain uses TRBV2 with TRBJ2-7, with D tentatively TRBD1 or TRBD2 (5 bases each). The tail of the sequence fits TRBJ2-5 better, so the J call may be wrong. Germline assignment: CDR1 SNHLY and CDR2 FYNNEI. The CDR3 loop spans 12 amino acids. The CDR3 bases are TGTGCCAGCAGGGGGGACCGCTCGACCCAGTACTTC. It encodes CASRGDRSTQYF.

The J gene is TRBJ1-1, the V gene TRBV29-1; no reliable D call. Trimming removed 5 bases at V and 1 base at J, with 8 bases between. The CDR3 consists of 12 residues. Germline assignment: CDR1 SQVTM and CDR2 ANQGSEA. The CDR3 is CSVPHGNTEAFF. As DNA, the CDR3 is TGCAGCGTTCCACATGGGAACACTGAAGCTTTCTTT.

In its sample, this clonotype was seen a few times. V usage is TRBV7-9 and J usage is TRBJ2-4, with D perhaps matching TRBD1 (7 bases). V lost 3 bases and J 0 bases, leaving 18 bases between the germline ends. CDR3 size: 18 residues. In germline, CDR1 is SEHNR, CDR2 FQNEAQ (reference sequence). The CDR3 region has the DNA TGTGCCAGCAGCTTTGACAGGGAGGCCTTCCCAGCCAAAAACATTCAGTACTTC. It translates to CASSFDREAFPAKNIQYF. The entire variable domain, with the rest obtained from reference TRBV7-9 and TRBJ2-4, is as follows: DTGVSQNPRHKITKRGQNVTFRCDPISEHNRLYWYRQTLGQGPEFLTYFQNEAQLEKSRLLSDRFSAERPKGSFSTLEIQRTEQGDSAMYLCASSFDREAFPAKNIQYFGAGTRLSVL.

The chain has TRBV14 and TRBJ2-7; tentative D call: TRBD2 (6 bases). V lost 6 bases and J lost 2, with 14 bases in between. Germline V gene data show CDR1 as SGHDN and CDR2 as FVKESK. This CDR3 spans 14 amino acids. The chain's CDR3 is CASRGGPNPYEQYF. The CDR3 nucleotides are TGTGCCAGCAGGGGGGGTCCGAACCCCTACGAGCAGTACTTC.

Comments on this clonotype: At one boundary the junction diverges from the germline segment, which might be a read error. This chain links TRBV7-3 with TRBJ2-7; tentative D call: TRBD2 (6 bases). The assigned J gene may be wrong: the sequence end matches TRBJ2-5 better. CDR3 length equals 14 residues. Germline CDR1 SGHTA, CDR2 FQGTGA. DNA for the CDR3: TGTGACAGCAGCTTATATGGGGGGTTGGAGACCCAGTACTTC. Protein product: CDSSLYGGLETQYF.